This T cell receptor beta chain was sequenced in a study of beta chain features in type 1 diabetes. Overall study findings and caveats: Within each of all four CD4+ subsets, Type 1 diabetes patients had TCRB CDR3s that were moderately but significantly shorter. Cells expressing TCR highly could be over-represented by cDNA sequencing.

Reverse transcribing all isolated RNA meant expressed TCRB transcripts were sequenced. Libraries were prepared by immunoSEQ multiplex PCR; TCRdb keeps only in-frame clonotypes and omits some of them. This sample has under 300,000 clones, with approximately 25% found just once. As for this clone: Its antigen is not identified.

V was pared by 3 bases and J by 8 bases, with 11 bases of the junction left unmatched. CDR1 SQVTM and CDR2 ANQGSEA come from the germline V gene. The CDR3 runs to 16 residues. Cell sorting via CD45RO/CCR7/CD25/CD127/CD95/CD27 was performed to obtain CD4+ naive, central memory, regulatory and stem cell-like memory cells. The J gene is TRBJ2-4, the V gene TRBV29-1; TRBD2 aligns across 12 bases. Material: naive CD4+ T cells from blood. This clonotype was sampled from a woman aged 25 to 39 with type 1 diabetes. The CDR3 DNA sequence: TGCAGCGTTGAGGGTCTAGCGGGAGGGCAAAGATACATTCAGTACTTC. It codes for CSVEGLAGGQRYIQYF.